This T cell receptor (beta chain) comes out of a study of blood T cells in healthy people across ages. Regarding the study as a whole: Per million T cells, TCR beta diversity dropped about linearly as age rose.

The use of a sample-barcoded 5' primer and a J-beta primer mix characterized a second PCR of roughly 6 to 12 cycles. TCRdb called the 5' RACE reads again in MiXCR, with one record for every CDR3 protein. Of around 1,600,000 distinct CDR3 sequences listed, approximately 43% were seen once; the top ten hold 4%. To note about this clonotype: Antigen specificity is unknown.

Per sample, no less than 5 micrograms of total RNA were extracted. The specimen was blood. The sequence derives from a woman aged 18-29 years in good health.

CDR3 loop: CASSQDGTQNSTDTQYF. Written as DNA, the CDR3 is TGCGCCAGCAGCCAAGACGGGACACAGAATAGCACAGATACGCAGTATTTT. V and J are TRBV4-3 and TRBJ2-3, with a possible D match to TRBD1 (6 bases). The germline V gene encodes CDR1 LGHNA and CDR2 YSLEER. V was pared by 0 bases and J by 0 bases, with 13 bases between. The CDR3 is made up of 17 amino acids.